Sequencing of this T cell receptor beta chain was carried out in a study of shared clonotypes between healthy human individuals. Looking at the study overall: Donor ages ranged 18 to 49 years: a couple of women, a few men.

In regard to this clone: At one end, the junction sequence differs from germline, possibly due to a read error.

The CDR3 extends over 14 amino acids. Looked up from germline, CDR1 is SGHAT and CDR2 is FQDESV (reference sequence). CD8 memory pooled CD45RO+ cells and CCR7-negative CD45RA+ TemRA cells. Profiled with immunoSEQ multiplex PCR; TCRdb holds only in-frame clones, not every one. Of approximately 110,000 clones in the sample, more than 65% were seen once. The receptor's source is a woman aged 25-40 years in good health. Input material: memory CD8+ T cells sorted from blood. Subset noted: CD45RO+ cells pooled with CCR7-negative TemRA cells. The V gene is TRBV11-1, the J gene TRBJ1-1; D call uncertain. This CDR3 is CASSLGRSYTEAFF. CDR3 DNA: TGTGCCAGCAGTTTAGGGAGGAGTTACACTGAAGCTTTCTTT.